The clone carrying this T cell receptor beta chain was found a few times. Its target is not known. The data are from a study of T-cell memory formation after mild COVID-19. At the level of the study: Each donor largely had its own TCR clusters. Study results and limitations: For contracting clones, CD4+ ones sat mainly in CM and EM, CD8+ in EMRA. Pre-infection memory held some responding clones, suggesting pre-existing cross-reactive T cells responded.

The authors produced TCR alpha and TCR beta cDNA libraries with sample barcodes and UMIs by 5'RACE using constant-segment primers. TCRdb reprocessed the 5' RACE reads via MiXCR and lists one record per CDR3 protein. The sample carries over 130,000 distinct CDR3 sequences, 11% to 15% recorded once. This CDR3 has 16 residues. The junction had 8 bases not matched to a gene; V was cut back by 4 bases and J by 4 bases. Per germline, CDR1 MGHRA and CDR2 YSYEKL. Input material: PBMCs or a T cell subset sorted from them (not recorded which). The receptor comes from an adult woman who had mild COVID-19 (a few samples of this study predate the infection). Cell type and time point are not known. The chain combines TRBV4-1 with TRBJ2-1; TRBD1 matches at 9 bases. The chain's CDR3 is CASSPSTGGVYNEQFF. The CDR3 bases are TGCGCCAGCAGCCCCTCAACAGGGGGCGTTTACAATGAGCAGTTCTTC.